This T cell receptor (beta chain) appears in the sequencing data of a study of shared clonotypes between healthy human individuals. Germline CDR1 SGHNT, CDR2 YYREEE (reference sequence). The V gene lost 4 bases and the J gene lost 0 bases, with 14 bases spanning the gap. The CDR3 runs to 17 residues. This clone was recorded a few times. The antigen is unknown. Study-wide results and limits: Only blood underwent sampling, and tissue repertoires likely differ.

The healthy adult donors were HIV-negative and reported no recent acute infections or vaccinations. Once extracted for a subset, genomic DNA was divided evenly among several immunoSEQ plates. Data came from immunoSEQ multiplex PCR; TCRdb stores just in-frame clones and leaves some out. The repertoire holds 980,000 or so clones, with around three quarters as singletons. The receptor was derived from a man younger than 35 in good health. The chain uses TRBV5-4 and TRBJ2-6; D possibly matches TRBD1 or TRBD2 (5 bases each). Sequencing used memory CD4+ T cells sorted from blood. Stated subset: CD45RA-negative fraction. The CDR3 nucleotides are TGTGCCAGCAGCCGAGAAACGGGGCCCTCTGGGGCCAACGTCCTGACTTTC. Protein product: CASSRETGPSGANVLTF.